This T cell receptor beta chain was profiled in a study of shared clonotypes between healthy human individuals (dated by TCRdb to the early 2020s). Broadly, across the study: A few men and a couple of women, aged 18 to 49 years, made up the cohort. For each donor, three plates each were used for CD4 naive and CD4 memory, two plates were used for CD8 naive, and one plate was used for CD8 memory. Blood TCR repertoires of roughly 5 healthy adults were deeply sequenced to estimate repertoire size and the extent of clonotype sharing between individuals. To increase sequencing depth and limit assay-specific biases, different laboratories used diverse techniques to prepare libraries and sequence TCR repertoires. Between about 0.8 and 9 billion PBMCs per donor were obtained by leukapheresis. Results and caveats for the whole study, not just this receptor: Sampling was restricted to blood, and TCR repertoires in tissues likely differ from the TCR repertoires found in blood. Based on pairwise subsampling, the degree of clonotype sharing among donors was expected to be affected by sequencing depth. Approximately 5% of naive CD4, roughly 3.5% of naive CD8, approximately 2% of memory CD4, and 0.4% of memory CD8 clonotypes were shared across a few donors. Clonotypes shared by all four sorted-subset donors showed higher generation probabilities than non-shared clonotypes. Naive subsets generally had larger estimated clonotype richness than memory subsets. Rarefaction of sorted-subset datasets indicated incomplete sequencing despite the large sequencing depth. The genetic and exposure-history diversity represented was limited by the small number of donors.

The cysteine opens and the phenylalanine closes a CDR3 of 17 amino acids. Only the CDR3 DNA is retained, 51 bases long and in frame from the first base. Based on the germline V gene, the CDR1 and CDR2 sequences are SGHDN and FVKESK. Using the deep immunoSEQ assay, multiplex PCR amplified TCR CDR3 regions from genomic DNA. Genomic DNA extracted from each cell subset was distributed evenly over all wells of several immunoSEQ 96-well plates, and each plate served as one replicate. For sorted subsets, each replicate PCR was loaded with about 0.2 ug genomic DNA, equivalent to about 33,000 T cell genomes. Purified libraries were measured with a Qubit 3.0 fluorometer, size-checked on a Bioanalyzer 2100, and measured again with the KAPA Library Quantification kit. Every immunoSEQ 96-well plate was sequenced on a separate single-read 150-cycle Illumina NextSeq 550 flow cell. Under the source paper's analysis protocol: Because the immunoSEQ output included only junctional sequences and no quality scores, the filtering could not be the same as the filtering used for full-length reads. Sequences were annotated with PyIR, a Python wrapper for IgBLAST v1.9, using IMGT germline references to assign V/J genes and CDR3. Reads were removed for weak V/J assignments (E-value above 1e-6), missing CDR3, stop codons, out-of-frame junctions, or ambiguous translated residues. V3J clonotypes were defined by identical inferred V gene, J gene, and CDR3 amino acid sequence. Percentage overlap between repertoires was calculated by dividing the number of shared unique clonotypes by the size of the smaller repertoire. Repertoire richness was assessed with RTK rarefaction, the Chao1 estimator, and Recon v2.1 estimates of unobserved clonotypes. Generation probabilities for all TCRbeta clonotypes obtained by the gDNA method from a handful of donors were computed using OLGA. TCRdb re-hosts the immuneACCESS table, in-frame sequences only. Its copies lack some clones; in the studies checked, an unresolved V gene accounts for under half of them, and the cause for the rest is not known. V, J and clone size were drawn from that table, and D and trimming were deduced from the DNA. This sample gives about 770,000 clones in total; approximately 72% of them show up just once. The ten top clones hold more than 1.5% of the sample.

The donors were healthy, HIV-negative adults with no recently reported acute infections or vaccinations. Only Caucasian adults living in Nashville, Tennessee, USA were represented among the donors. CD4+ T cells were enriched by magnetic negative selection; naive cells were then positively selected on CD45RA, and the negative fraction formed the memory subset. Blood was obtained by leukapheresis, after which PBMCs were separated by Ficoll-Histopaque density gradient centrifugation and cryopreserved in liquid nitrogen vapor phase. Analytical flow cytometry was used to check the purity and quantity of each magnetically sorted T cell population. Genomic DNA was isolated from every sorted fraction and measured by UV absorbance on a Nanodrop 2000c. On this clone itself: Its antigen has not been determined. An end of the junction differs from the germline gene, which may be a read error.

This TCR was sampled from a woman in her twenties or thirties in good health. The rearrangement joined TRBV14 to TRBJ2-4, and TRBD2 matches 8 of the central bases. The sample was memory CD4+ T cells sorted from blood. Explained via the paper, the cell subset or site label denotes: CD45RA-negative fraction. The CDR3 reads CASSRMAGGIAKNIRYF. The DNA sequence is TGTGCCAGCAGCCGAATGGCGGGAGGCATAGCCAAAAACATTCGGTACTTC.